The 18 T cell receptor beta chains below all came from one sample that was sequenced in a study of cytomegalovirus exposure and HLA in healthy donors (dated by TCRdb to about 2017). To prepare the library, the immunoSEQ multiplex PCR assay was applied. The multiplex PCR relied on a mix of 60 forward primers for TCR Vbeta segments and 13 reverse primers for TCR Jbeta segments. The table comes from immuneACCESS by way of TCRdb, which keeps in-frame sequences with V and J called. Part of the clones is missing from these tables; in studies checked, under half for an unresolved V gene and the rest for unknown reasons. This sample gives about 220,000 clones in total; more than 60% of them show up just once. The ten largest clones take up under 2% of the sample. The sequenced sample consisted of PBMCs. The receptors were gathered from a woman younger than 45 in good health and CMV-seronegative.

The gene calls are TRBV5-1 and TRBJ2-5, with unresolved D. Germline assignment: CDR1 SGHRS and CDR2 YFSETQ. Trimming removed 4 bases from V and 2 bases from J, with 3 bases in between. There are 11 residues in the CDR3. CDR3: CASSQQETQYF. The CDR3 DNA reads TGCGCCAGCAGCCAACAAGAGACCCAGTACTTC.

The chain carries TRBV5-6 and TRBJ2-3, with 7 bases fitting TRBD1. The germline CDR1 and CDR2 sequences are SGHDT and YYEEEE. There are 16 residues in the CDR3. Trimming cost V 2 bases and J 2 bases; bases outside gene matches: 8. CDR3 region: CASSLFRDRVTDTQYF. The CDR3 DNA sequence: TGTGCCAGCAGCTTATTCCGGGACAGAGTCACAGATACGCAGTATTTT. Supplemented by reference TRBV5-6 and TRBJ2-3, the full variable domain reads DAGVTQSPTHLIKTRGQQVTLRCSPKSGHDTVSWYQQALGQGPQFIFQYYEEEERQRGNFPDRFSGHQFPNYSSELNVNALLLGDSALYLCASSLFRDRVTDTQYFGPGTRLTVL.

CDR3 nucleotide sequence: TGTGCCAGCTCAGCAGGGTTTTCTGGGGCCAACGTCCTGACTTTC. This translates into CASSAGFSGANVLTF. V usage is TRBV6-6 and J usage is TRBJ2-6, with D perhaps TRBD1 (5 bases). Germline values: CDR1 MNHNY, CDR2 SVGAGI (reference sequence). V lost 8 bases and J lost 1, with 12 bases in between. The CDR3 extends over 15 amino acids.

J is TRBJ2-5 and V is TRBV19; 14 bases align to TRBD2. The length of the CDR3 is 16 residues. Germline V lookup: CDR1 LNHDA, CDR2 SQIVND (reference sequence). V lost 3 bases to trimming and J lost 2 bases; unmatched junction nucleotides: 2. CDR3 protein: CASSMGLAGEQETQYF. The CDR3 coding sequence is TGTGCCAGTAGTATGGGACTAGCGGGGGAACAAGAGACCCAGTACTTC. Supplemented by reference TRBV19 and TRBJ2-5, the full variable domain reads DGGITQSPKYLFRKEGQNVTLSCEQNLNHDAMYWYRQDPGQGLRLIYYSQIVNDFQKGDIAEGYSVSREKKESFPLTVTSAQKNPTAFYLCASSMGLAGEQETQYFGPGTRLLVL.

The rearrangement uses TRBV19 and TRBJ1-5; TRBD1 is a possible D gene (6 bases). CDR1 LNHDA and CDR2 SQIVND come from the germline V gene (reference sequence). Trimming cost V 5 bases and J 6 bases, with 17 bases left between them. CDR3 size: 15 residues. In DNA form, the CDR3 reads TGTGCCAGTAGTGTCAACAGGGATCCGACTCAGCCCCAGCATTTT. It yields the protein CASSVNRDPTQPQHF.

This clone occurred a few times. This chain uses TRBV27 with TRBJ2-1; the match to TRBD2 covers 13 bases. The CDR3 loop spans 18 amino acids. CDR1 and CDR2 (germline): MNHEY, SMNVEV (reference sequence). Trimming took 9 bases from V and 6 from J; bases not matched to a gene: 17. The CDR3 is CASSNGLAGVSAGNEQFF. The DNA for the CDR3 is TGTGCCAGTTCAAACGGACTAGCGGGAGTCAGCGCAGGCAATGAGCAGTTCTTC.

The chain is built from TRBV7-3 and TRBJ2-7, with D tentatively TRBD2 (5 bases). There are 13 residues in the CDR3. Germline V CDR1 and CDR2: SGHTA, FQGTGA. Between the trimmed V and J ends, which lost 5 bases and 3 bases, there was a span of 11 bases. CDR3: CASSRGLNYEQYF. CDR3 DNA sequence: TGTGCCAGCAGCCGGGGATTGAACTACGAGCAGTACTTC. The complete variable domain, with remaining parts taken from reference TRBV7-3 and TRBJ2-7, reads GAGVSQTPSNKVTEKGKYVELRCDPISGHTALYWYRQSLGQGPEFLIYFQGTGAADDSGLPNDRFFAVRPEGSVSTLKIQRTERGDSAVYLCASSRGLNYEQYFGPGTRLTVT.

The CDR3 loop is CASSEETGQHYEQYF. The CDR3 DNA reads as TGTGCCAGCAGTGAAGAGACAGGGCAACACTACGAGCAGTACTTC. V usage is TRBV2 and J usage is TRBJ2-7; TRBD1 aligns across 7 bases. Germline trimming cut 1 base from V and 3 bases from J; bases unmatched to any gene: 6. Germline CDR1 and CDR2: SNHLY and FYNNEI. This CDR3 has 15 amino acids. The whole variable domain, filled in from reference TRBV2 and TRBJ2-7, reads EPEVTQTPSHQVTQMGQEVILRCVPISNHLYFYWYRQILGQKVEFLVSFYNNEISEKSEIFDDQFSVERPDGSNFTLKIRSTKLEDSAMYFCASSEETGQHYEQYFGPGTRLTVT.

The chain has TRBV29-1 and TRBJ2-4; TRBD2 aligns across 9 bases. CDR1 is SQVTM, CDR2 ANQGSEA, per germline. This CDR3 is 13 amino acids long. Trimming removed 4 bases from V and 15 bases from J; junction bases left unmatched: 13. Here the CDR3 reads CSVVKLAGWVRYF. In nucleotides, the CDR3 is TGCAGCGTTGTAAAACTAGCGGGCTGGGTTCGGTACTTC.

This clone has a handful of counts. The chain uses TRBV27 and TRBJ1-1; 7 bases are a match to TRBD1. Germline V gives CDR1 MNHEY, CDR2 SMNVEV (reference sequence). With 1 base clipped from V and 5 bases from J, the junction kept 7 bases outside the gene matches. There are 15 residues in the CDR3. CDR3 nucleotide sequence: TGTGCCAGCAGTTTATGGGGTAGGGGGCTTACTGAAGCTTTCTTT. This codes for CASSLWGRGLTEAFF.

This clone was seen only a few times. This chain links TRBV5-4 with TRBJ1-3; D perhaps matches TRBD1 (6 bases). This CDR3 has 15 residues. CDR1 and CDR2 (germline): SGHNT, YYREEE (reference sequence). The V end was cut by 4 bases, the J end by 2 bases, with 13 bases between. The CDR3 bases are TGTGCCAGCAGCCCCCCAGCAGGGGCTGGAAACACCATATATTTT. As protein: CASSPPAGAGNTIYF. The full variable domain, rest sourced from reference TRBV5-4 and TRBJ1-3, is ETGVTQSPTHLIKTRGQQVTLRCSSQSGHNTVSWYQQALGQGPQFIFQYYREEENGRGNFPPRFSGLQFPNYSSELNVNALELDDSALYLCASSPPAGAGNTIYFGEGSWLTVV.

This sequence joins TRBV7-9 and TRBJ1-1; TRBD1 aligns across 10 bases. Unmatched junction bases numbered 2, after V lost 3 bases and J lost 4 bases. Germline V gives CDR1 SEHNR, CDR2 FQNEAQ (reference sequence). The CDR3 has 14 residues. As DNA, the CDR3 is TGTGCCAGCAGCTTGGACAGGGGGAGCACTGAAGCTTTCTTT. Protein product: CASSLDRGSTEAFF.

This chain connects TRBV11-3 to TRBJ2-1, with a possible D match to TRBD2 (6 bases). The CDR3 has 16 residues. With 5 bases removed from V and 0 bases from J, the gap between germline ends came to 14 bases. Germline V gene sequence: CDR1 SGHNT, CDR2 YENEEA. CDR3 sequence: CASSPGETSSYNEQFF. The CDR3 nucleotides read TGTGCCAGCAGCCCGGGGGAGACCAGCTCCTACAATGAGCAGTTCTTC.

The chain carries TRBV21-1 and TRBJ1-3; no DNA check was done on the table's D call, TRBD1. TRBV21-1 is listed as a pseudogene. The CDR3 consists of 18 residues. CDR3 bases: TGTGCCAGCAGCGCGCCCCACAGGGACACGAGCTCTGGAAACACCATATATTTT. The encoded protein is CASSAPHRDTSSGNTIYF.

The chain has TRBV6-5 and TRBJ1-4; tentative D call: TRBD1 (6 bases). The CDR3 totals 11 residues. From germline, CDR1 is MNHEY and CDR2 SVGAGI. Trimming pared 7 bases from V and 10 bases from J, leaving 10 bases between. The CDR3 region has the DNA TGTGCCAGCACAGAGGGGGTAAAACTGTTTTTT. Translated: CASTEGVKLFF.

The CDR3: CASSVSGATNEKLFF. DNA for the CDR3: TGTGCCAGCAGCGTTTCAGGGGCAACTAATGAAAAACTGTTTTTT. The chain has TRBV9 and TRBJ1-4, with D possibly matching TRBD1 (6 bases). CDR3 length: 15 residues. Germline V CDR1 and CDR2: SGDLS, YYNGEE. V lost 2 bases and J 0 bases, leaving 8 bases between the germline ends.

This chain's CDR3 is CAISEGTETGELFF. The DNA of the CDR3 is TGTGCCATCAGTGAGGGGACAGAGACCGGGGAGCTGTTTTTT. V is TRBV10-3 and J is TRBJ2-2, with TRBD1 identical over 7 bases. Per germline, CDR1 ENHRY and CDR2 SYGVKD. This CDR3 comprises 14 residues. Trimming at V came to 2 bases and at J to 5 bases, leaving 2 bases not matched to a gene.

This clone was recorded a few times. The chain uses TRBV6-4 and TRBJ2-2; D is unclear. Germline values: CDR1 MRHNA, CDR2 SNTAGT. This CDR3 spans 13 amino acids. V lost 4 bases, J lost 4 bases, and 7 bases lay in between. CDR3 sequence: CASSASSTGELFF. DNA of the CDR3: TGTGCCAGCAGTGCATCTAGCACCGGGGAGCTGTTTTTT.